The clone carrying this TCR beta chain was seen a few times. Its matching antigen is unknown. These data are taken from a study of regulatory T cells in long-lasting Graves disease. Overall study context: For a period under 3 months, newly diagnosed Graves' patients had taken antithyroid drugs. Study findings and constraints: Persistent Graves' patients showed a TCR diversity that was lower than that of newly diagnosed ones.

The sample's time point: newly diagnosed GD, antithyroid drugs for less than 3 months. Following extraction of RNA from PBMCs, that RNA was used to make the TCR library. Assembly of TCR beta libraries relied on iRepertoire HTBI primers together with Arm-PCR of CDR3 regions. TCRdb reanalysed the multiplex PCR reads using MiXCR and keeps one entry per CDR3 protein. The sample lists fewer than 350,000 distinct CDR3 sequences; 18% were seen once. This sample comprised peripheral blood mononuclear cells (PBMCs), obtained at new diagnosis, from a patient treated with antithyroid drugs. The clonotype originates from a female donor with Graves disease.

CDR3 coding DNA: TGTGCCAGCAGCTTGGAGGGGGCCAGGGAGCAGTACTTC. Its protein product is CASSLEGAREQYF. V and J are TRBV5-6 and TRBJ2-7, with 7 bases fitting TRBD1. Germline CDR1 and CDR2: SGHDT and YYEEEE. The CDR3 runs 13 residues. Trimming at V came to 0 bases and at J to 7 bases, leaving 4 bases not matched to a gene.